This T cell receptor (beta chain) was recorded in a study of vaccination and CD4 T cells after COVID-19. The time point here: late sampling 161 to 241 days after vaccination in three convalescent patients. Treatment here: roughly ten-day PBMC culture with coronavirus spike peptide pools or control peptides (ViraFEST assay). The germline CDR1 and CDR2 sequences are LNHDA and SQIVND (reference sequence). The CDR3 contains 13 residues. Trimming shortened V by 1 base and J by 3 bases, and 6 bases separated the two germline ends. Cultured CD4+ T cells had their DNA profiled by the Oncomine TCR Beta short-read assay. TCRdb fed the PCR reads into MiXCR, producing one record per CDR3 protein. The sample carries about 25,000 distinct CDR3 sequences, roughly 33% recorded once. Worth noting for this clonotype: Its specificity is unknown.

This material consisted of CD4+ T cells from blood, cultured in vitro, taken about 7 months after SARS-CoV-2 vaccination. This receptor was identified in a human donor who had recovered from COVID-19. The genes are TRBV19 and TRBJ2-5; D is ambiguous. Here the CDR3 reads CASSIVGKETQYF. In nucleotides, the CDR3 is TGTGCCAGTAGTATAGTGGGAAAAGAGACCCAGTACTTC.